This T cell receptor beta chain is drawn from a study of OX40 agonist ivuxolimab in advanced cancers. About the research overall: Participants averaged about 60 years of age (range about 23 to 80) and were around 80% male. Under the entry rules, prior anti-PD-1, anti-PD-L1 or anti-CTLA-4 therapy was allowed, and roughly 43% had some.

Individuals having autoimmune disease history or systemic immunosuppression were not enrolled. Sequenced by immunoSEQ multiplex PCR; TCRdb stores in-frame clones only, minus some. The sample lists roughly 90,000 clones, approximately 91% occurring once. V lost 4 bases and J lost 5; bases outside the gene matches: 6. There are 15 residues in the CDR3. CDR1 and CDR2 from the germline V gene are SGDLS and YYNGEE. The sequence was collected from an adult with an advanced solid tumor such as melanoma, head and neck, liver or kidney cancer. The chain joins TRBV9 to TRBJ2-1; 10 bases map to TRBD2. Specimen: CD4+ or CD8+ T cells sorted from blood, collected in a trial of the OX40 agonist ivuxolimab. CDR3 sequence (DNA): TGTGCCAGCAGCTTAGCGGGAGGACTCCACAATGAGCAGTTCTTC. Its translation: CASSLAGGLHNEQFF.